The table lists the clone carrying this T cell receptor beta chain with a few counts. Its antigen is as yet unknown. These data belong to a study of T cells in Graves' hyperthyroidism and ophthalmopathy. On the study more broadly: Sampling of peripheral blood happened at initial diagnosis, prior to any treatment.

Researchers took RNA transcripts and amplified the TCR beta CDR3 regions from them. The HTBI primer set served for first-round RT-PCR of the TCR CDR3. TCRdb re-derived calls from the multiplex PCR reads in MiXCR, one entry per CDR3 protein. Among approximately 200,000 distinct CDR3 sequences, roughly 18% were seen once, and the ten largest hold roughly 44%. Stable disease denoted Graves' hyperthyroidism without ophthalmopathy progression within 18 months. Diagnoses were established using clinical symptoms, serum thyroxine and TRAb, thyroid ultrasound and orbital computed tomography. Study-level results: Model output signaled ophthalmopathy a median approximately 6 months ahead of onset.

CDR3 length: 16 amino acids. Germline V gene data show CDR1 as SQVTM and CDR2 as ANQGSEA. Trimming cost V 4 bases and J 2 bases, with 18 bases left between them. Sequenced material: blood. This clonotype was sampled from a man in his forties with Graves' hyperthyroidism. The rearrangement joins TRBV29-1 to TRBJ1-3; weak D call: TRBD1 (5 bases). The CDR3 loop reads CSVGGEKGRTGNTIYF. CDR3 sequence (DNA): TGCAGCGTTGGAGGGGAGAAGGGGCGGACTGGAAACACCATATATTTT.